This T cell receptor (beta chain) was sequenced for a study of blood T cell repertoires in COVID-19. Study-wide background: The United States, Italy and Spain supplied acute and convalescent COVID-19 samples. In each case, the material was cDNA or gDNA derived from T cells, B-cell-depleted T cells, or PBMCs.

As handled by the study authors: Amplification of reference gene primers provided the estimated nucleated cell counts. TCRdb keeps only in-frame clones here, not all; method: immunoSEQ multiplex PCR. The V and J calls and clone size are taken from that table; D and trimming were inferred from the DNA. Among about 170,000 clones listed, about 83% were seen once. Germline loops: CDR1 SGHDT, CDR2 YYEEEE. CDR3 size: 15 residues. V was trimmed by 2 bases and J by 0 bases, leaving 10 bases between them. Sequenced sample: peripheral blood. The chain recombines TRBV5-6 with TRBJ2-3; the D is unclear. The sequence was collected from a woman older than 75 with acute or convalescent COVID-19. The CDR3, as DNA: TGTGCCAGCAGCTTTCTTGAGGCTAGCACAGATACGCAGTATTTT. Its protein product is CASSFLEASTDTQYF. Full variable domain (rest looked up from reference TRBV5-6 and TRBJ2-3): DAGVTQSPTHLIKTRGQQVTLRCSPKSGHDTVSWYQQALGQGPQFIFQYYEEEERQRGNFPDRFSGHQFPNYSSELNVNALLLGDSALYLCASSFLEASTDTQYFGPGTRLTVL.